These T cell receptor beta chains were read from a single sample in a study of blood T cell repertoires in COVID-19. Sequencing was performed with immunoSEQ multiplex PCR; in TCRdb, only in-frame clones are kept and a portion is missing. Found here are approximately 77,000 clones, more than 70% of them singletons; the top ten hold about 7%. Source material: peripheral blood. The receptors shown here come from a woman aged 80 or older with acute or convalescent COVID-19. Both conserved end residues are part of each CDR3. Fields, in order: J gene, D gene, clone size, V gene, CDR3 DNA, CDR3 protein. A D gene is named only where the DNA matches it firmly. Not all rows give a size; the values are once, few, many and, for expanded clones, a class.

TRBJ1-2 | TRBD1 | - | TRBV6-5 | TGTGCCACCAAACAGGGGGCGGACTATGGCTACACCTTC | CATKQGADYGYTF
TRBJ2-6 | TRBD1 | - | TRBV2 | TGTGCCAGCAGTCCAGGGGGCGCAGGGGCCAACGTCCTGACTTTC | CASSPGGAGANVLTF
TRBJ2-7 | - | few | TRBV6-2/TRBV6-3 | TGTGCCAGCAGCCAACGAGTCGAGCAGTACTTC | CASSQRVEQYF
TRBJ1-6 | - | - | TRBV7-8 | TGTGCCAGCAGCTTAGCAGGGGTCTCACCCCTCCACTTT | CASSLAGVSPLHF
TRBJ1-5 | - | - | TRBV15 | TGTGCCACCAGCAGAATTTTAAGCAATCAGCCCCAGCATTTT | CATSRILSNQPQHF
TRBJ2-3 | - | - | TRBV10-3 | TGTGCCATCAGTGGGCCCTCCGGAGGGGCCCTTACAGATACGCAGTATTTT | CAISGPSGGALTDTQYF
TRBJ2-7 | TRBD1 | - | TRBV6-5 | TGTGCCAGCGATGTCGCACAGGGGAACTACGAGCAGTACTTC | CASDVAQGNYEQYF
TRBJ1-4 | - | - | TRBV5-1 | TGCGCCAGCAGCACCCAGGGGGAAAAACTGTTTTTT | CASSTQGEKLFF
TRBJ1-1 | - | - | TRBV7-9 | TGTGCCAGCAGCGCGACAGTGAACACTGAAGCTTTCTTT | CASSATVNTEAFF
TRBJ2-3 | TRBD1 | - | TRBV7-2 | TGTGCCAGCAGCTTAGTGGGACAGGGGGCGAGTGATACGCAGTATTTT | CASSLVGQGASDTQYF
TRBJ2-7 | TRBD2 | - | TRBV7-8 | TGTGCCAGCAGCTTAGCGAGCGGGAGGACAACCTACGAGCAGTACTTC | CASSLASGRTTYEQYF
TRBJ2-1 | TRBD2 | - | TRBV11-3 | TGTGCCAGCAGCCAGGGACTAGCGGGGGGCAATGAGCAGTTCTTC | CASSQGLAGGNEQFF
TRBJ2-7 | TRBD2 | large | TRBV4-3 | TGCGCCAGCAGCCAGGGGACTAGCGGGGGGTTCCCCCCCTACGAGCAGTACTTC | CASSQGTSGGFPPYEQYF
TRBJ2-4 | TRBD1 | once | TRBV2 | TGTGCCAGCAGTCCGATGGGACAGGGAGGGAACATTCAGTACTTC | CASSPMGQGGNIQYF
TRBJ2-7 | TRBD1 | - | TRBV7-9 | TGTGCCAGCAGCTCACAGGGGGCCTCCTACGAGCAGTACTTC | CASSSQGASYEQYF
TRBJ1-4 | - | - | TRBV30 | TGTGCCTGGGGCCAGGGGACTAATGAAAAACTGTTTTTT | CAWGQGTNEKLFF
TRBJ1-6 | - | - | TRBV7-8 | TGTGCCAGCAGCGGCTACAGGAATTCACCCCTCCACTTT | CASSGYRNSPLHF
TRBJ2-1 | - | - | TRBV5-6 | TGTGCCAGCAGTTACGACTTATCCTACAATGAGCAGTTCTTC | CASSYDLSYNEQFF
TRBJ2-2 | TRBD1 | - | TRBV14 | TGTGCCAGCAGCGCCCGGGACAGGGATAATGCCGGGGAGCTGTTTTTT | CASSARDRDNAGELFF
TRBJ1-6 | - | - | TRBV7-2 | TGTGCCAGCAGGCGTCCGGGACACAATTCACCCCTCCACTTT | CASRRPGHNSPLHF
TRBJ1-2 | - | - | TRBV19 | TGTGCCAGTAATCCGAGTTTCGGTTTGAACTATGGCTACACCTTC | CASNPSFGLNYGYTF
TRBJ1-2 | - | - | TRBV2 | TGTGCCAGCAGTGTAAATGGAGGGTTGGGAGGCTACACCTTC | CASSVNGGLGGYTF
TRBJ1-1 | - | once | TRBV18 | TGTGCCAGCTCAAGCGGGCCGGGGGGGACTGAAGCTTTCTTT | CASSSGPGGTEAFF